The 8 T cell receptor beta chains listed next were all sequenced from one sample in a study of PD-L1 blockade in urothelial cancer. Data came from immunoSEQ multiplex PCR; TCRdb stores just in-frame clones and leaves some out. There are tens of thousands of clones in the sample; nearly 90% occur only once, and under 2% lies in the top ten. Noted time point: pretreatment peripheral blood. Sequenced here: PBMCs, sampled around atezolizumab (anti-PD-L1) treatment. The receptors originated from a man in his 60s with urothelial cancer.

The CDR3 DNA sequence: TGTGCCACCAGCAGAGCCTTACTAGACCCCTACGAGCAGTACTTC. Its protein is CATSRALLDPYEQYF. The chain carries TRBV15 and TRBJ2-7; the D gene is possibly TRBD2 (5 bases). V lost 1 base to trimming and J lost 2 bases, with 12 bases between them. Germline CDR1 reads LNHNV; CDR2 reads YYDKDF (reference sequence). The CDR3 totals 15 residues.

This chain connects TRBV20-1 to TRBJ1-4; D unclear. V shed 4 bases and J shed 8 bases, with 8 bases lying between them. This CDR3 is 11 amino acids long. Germline loops: CDR1 DFQATT, CDR2 SNEGSKA (reference sequence). CDR3 nucleotide sequence: TGCAGTGCTAACAGTCCAGAAAAACTGTTTTTT. Residues: CSANSPEKLFF.

A few counts support this clone. The chain is built from TRBV11-3 and TRBJ1-5; 7 bases align to TRBD1. This CDR3 spans 15 amino acids. The V gene end was trimmed by 6 bases and the J gene end by 5 bases; junction bases not matched to a gene: 10. The V gene's germline CDR1 is SGHNT and CDR2 YENEEA. CDR3 sequence reads: CASRPDRERDQPQHF. CDR3 nucleotides: TGTGCCAGCAGACCTGACAGGGAGAGGGATCAGCCCCAGCATTTT.

This chain links TRBV4-2 with TRBJ2-7; D is uncertain. V lost 1 base to trimming and J lost 2 bases, with 9 bases between them. Germline V gene data show CDR1 as LGHNA and CDR2 as YNFKEQ. The CDR3 is 14 amino acids. The CDR3 DNA is TGTGCCAGCAGCCAAGTGTCTACAGCCTACGAGCAGTACTTC. It yields the protein CASSQVSTAYEQYF.

The chain links TRBV5-1 to TRBJ1-6, with 9 bases matching TRBD1. CDR1 and CDR2 (germline): SGHRS, YFSETQ. V lost 0 bases and J lost 10; bases outside the gene matches: 5. This CDR3 region has 15 residues. The CDR3 nucleotides are TGCGCCAGCAGCTTGGAGGGGACAGGGATGTCACCCCTCCACTTT. It translates to CASSLEGTGMSPLHF.

This clone appeared once. The chain links TRBV10-3 to TRBJ2-5, with TRBD2 matching 10 bases. V lost 4 bases to trimming and J lost 5 bases; unmatched junction nucleotides: 13. Per the germline V gene, CDR1 is ENHRY and CDR2 is SYGVKD. The CDR3 length is 17 residues. The CDR3 loop is CAISGRGTSAPGETQYF. CDR3 coding DNA: TGTGCCATCAGTGGGCGGGGGACTAGCGCCCCGGGGGAGACCCAGTACTTC.

V gene TRBV9 combines with J gene TRBJ1-4; TRBD1 is a possible D gene (6 bases). Germline CDR1 is SGDLS and CDR2 is YYNGEE. CDR3 size: 15 residues. The V end was cut by 4 bases, the J end by 4 bases, with 14 bases between. CDR3 protein: CASSSQTGINEKLFF. The CDR3 DNA reads as TGTGCCAGCAGCTCCCAAACAGGGATTAATGAAAAACTGTTTTTT. The full variable domain, with the rest looked up from reference TRBV9 and TRBJ1-4, is DSGVTQTPKHLITATGQRVTLRCSPRSGDLSVYWYQQSLDQGLQFLIQYYNGEERAKGNILERFSAQQFPDLHSELNLSSLELGDSALYFCASSSQTGINEKLFFGSGTQLSVL.

This clone was seen only once. V gene TRBV10-2 combines with J gene TRBJ2-1; D is possibly TRBD1 (5 bases). The CDR3 consists of 19 residues. The germline V gene encodes CDR1 WSHSY and CDR2 SAAADI. Trimming cost V 1 base and J 10 bases, with 29 bases left between them. For the CDR3, the DNA is TGCGCCAGCAGTGAGTATGAGGCGGCAGGGCAAGCCTCGAACCGAGAGCAGTTCTTC. This gives the protein CASSEYEAAGQASNREQFF.